This is a list of T cell receptor beta chains from one sample in a study of Graves' ophthalmopathy and Graves' hyperthyroidism. TCRdb passed the multiplex PCR reads through MiXCR, listing each CDR3 protein once. The sample gives about 220,000 distinct CDR3 sequences, around a fifth of which show up once; around two fifths is in the top ten. The sequenced sample was peripheral blood. These receptors were obtained from a woman aged 50 to 65 with Graves' ophthalmopathy. Both conserved end residues are part of each CDR3. Fields, in order: D gene, clone size, J gene, V gene, CDR3 protein. D genes are given only for firm matches. Clone size is given for some rows only: seen once, a few or many times, or a class if the clone is expanded.

d_call: TRBD1
clone_size: many
j_call: TRBJ1-2
v_call: TRBV5-1
cdr3_aa: CASSRQGIDGYTF

d_call: TRBD1
clone_size: many
j_call: TRBJ2-7
v_call: TRBV12-3/TRBV12-4
cdr3_aa: CASSSNRGSISYEQYF

d_call: TRBD2
clone_size: many
j_call: TRBJ2-7
v_call: TRBV11-2
cdr3_aa: CASSRALAGGYEQYF

d_call: TRBD1
clone_size: many
j_call: TRBJ2-7
v_call: TRBV11-2
cdr3_aa: CASSRQGAGEQYF

d_call: TRBD1
clone_size: many
j_call: TRBJ1-5
v_call: TRBV6-1
cdr3_aa: CASSLDRDHSNQPQHF

d_call: NA
clone_size: NA
j_call: TRBJ1-5
v_call: TRBV12-3/TRBV12-4
cdr3_aa: CASSLVSLGQPQHF

d_call: NA
clone_size: NA
j_call: TRBJ1-2
v_call: TRBV19
cdr3_aa: CASSIEGTFGGYTF

d_call: TRBD1
clone_size: many
j_call: TRBJ1-3
v_call: TRBV12-3/TRBV12-4
cdr3_aa: CASRGQASSGNTIYF

d_call: NA
clone_size: many
j_call: TRBJ1-5
v_call: TRBV13
cdr3_aa: CASSSHKDNQPQHF

d_call: TRBD2
clone_size: NA
j_call: TRBJ2-7
v_call: TRBV7-6
cdr3_aa: CASSPSVGGSHYEQYF

d_call: NA
clone_size: many
j_call: TRBJ1-5
v_call: TRBV5-1
cdr3_aa: CASSLVPGTQPQHF

d_call: NA
clone_size: NA
j_call: TRBJ2-2
v_call: TRBV2
cdr3_aa: CASRAGQRGTGELFF

d_call: NA
clone_size: many
j_call: TRBJ1-5
v_call: TRBV7-8
cdr3_aa: CASSPTPGNQPQHF

d_call: TRBD1
clone_size: NA
j_call: TRBJ1-5
v_call: TRBV2
cdr3_aa: CASSRRQGGNQPQHF

d_call: TRBD2
clone_size: few
j_call: TRBJ2-7
v_call: TRBV28
cdr3_aa: CASRTTGTSGFEQYF

d_call: TRBD2
clone_size: many
j_call: TRBJ2-5
v_call: TRBV6-5
cdr3_aa: CASSSGGTDQETQYF

d_call: TRBD2
clone_size: NA
j_call: TRBJ2-4
v_call: TRBV18
cdr3_aa: CASSTSGSGSKNIQYF

d_call: NA
clone_size: many
j_call: TRBJ2-7
v_call: TRBV7-2
cdr3_aa: CASSFDLKSSYEQYF

d_call: NA
clone_size: NA
j_call: TRBJ1-2
v_call: TRBV7-2
cdr3_aa: CASSLTGAGYGYTF

d_call: TRBD1
clone_size: few
j_call: TRBJ2-7
v_call: TRBV27
cdr3_aa: CASSFSGTGNYEQYF

d_call: TRBD2
clone_size: many
j_call: TRBJ2-7
v_call: TRBV20-1
cdr3_aa: CSAREDGGRVDEQYF

d_call: NA
clone_size: many
j_call: TRBJ2-7
v_call: TRBV6-5
cdr3_aa: CASSYSGSDEQYF

d_call: NA
clone_size: NA
j_call: TRBJ1-1
v_call: TRBV5-1
cdr3_aa: CASSLYQDEAFF

d_call: NA
clone_size: NA
j_call: TRBJ2-5
v_call: TRBV6-5
cdr3_aa: CASSYSGWGQETQYF

d_call: NA
clone_size: NA
j_call: TRBJ1-2
v_call: TRBV25-1
cdr3_aa: CASSEYEGPGAGYTF

d_call: NA
clone_size: many
j_call: TRBJ1-1
v_call: TRBV5-1
cdr3_aa: CASSVLAGAGNTEAFF

d_call: NA
clone_size: many
j_call: TRBJ2-7
v_call: TRBV7-9
cdr3_aa: CATTRGSAYEQYF

d_call: NA
clone_size: many
j_call: TRBJ2-7
v_call: TRBV6-1
cdr3_aa: CDSSGGTEGYEQYF

d_call: NA
clone_size: many
j_call: TRBJ1-5
v_call: TRBV27
cdr3_aa: CASSAGSSNQPQHF

d_call: NA
clone_size: few
j_call: TRBJ2-7
v_call: TRBV19
cdr3_aa: CASSIVSGGEQYF

d_call: NA
clone_size: many
j_call: TRBJ1-1
v_call: TRBV6-1
cdr3_aa: CASRPLTGSNTEAFF

d_call: NA
clone_size: many
j_call: TRBJ1-1
v_call: TRBV2
cdr3_aa: CASSEGLGYSEAFF

d_call: NA
clone_size: many
j_call: TRBJ1-1
v_call: TRBV6-5
cdr3_aa: CASSSQAGFTEAFF

d_call: NA
clone_size: many
j_call: TRBJ2-5
v_call: TRBV10-3
cdr3_aa: CAISERGVGETQYF